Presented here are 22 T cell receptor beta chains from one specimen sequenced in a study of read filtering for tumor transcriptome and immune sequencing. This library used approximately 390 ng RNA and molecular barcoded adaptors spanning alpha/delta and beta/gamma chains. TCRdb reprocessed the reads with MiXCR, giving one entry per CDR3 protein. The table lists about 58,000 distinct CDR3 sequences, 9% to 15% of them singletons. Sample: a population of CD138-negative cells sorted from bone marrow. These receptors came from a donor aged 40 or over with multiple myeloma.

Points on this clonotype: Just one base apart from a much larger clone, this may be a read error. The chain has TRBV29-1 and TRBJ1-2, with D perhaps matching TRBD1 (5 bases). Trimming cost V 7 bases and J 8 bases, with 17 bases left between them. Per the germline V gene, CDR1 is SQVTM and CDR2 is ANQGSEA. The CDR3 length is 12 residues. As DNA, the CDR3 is TGCAGCGCTGATGGTGCCACAGGCGGCTACACCTTC. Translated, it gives CSADGATGGYTF.

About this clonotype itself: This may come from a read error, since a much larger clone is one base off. The CDR3 protein is CAWTGGQDTQYF. CDR3 nucleotide sequence: TGTGCCTGGACGGGGGGCCAAGATACGCAGTATTTT. This chain joins TRBV7-9 and TRBJ2-3; possible D gene TRBD2, 7 bases. V lost 11 bases, J lost 5 bases, and 14 bases lay in between. The CDR3 covers 12 residues. Germline V gene lookup returns CDR1 SEHNR and CDR2 FQNEAQ (reference sequence).

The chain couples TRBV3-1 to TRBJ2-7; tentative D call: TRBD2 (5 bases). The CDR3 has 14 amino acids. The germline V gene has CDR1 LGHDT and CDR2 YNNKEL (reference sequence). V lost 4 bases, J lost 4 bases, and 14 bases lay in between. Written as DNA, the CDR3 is TGTGCCAGCAGCCGAACCGGGGTATCTTACGAGCAGTACTTC. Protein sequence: CASSRTGVSYEQYF.

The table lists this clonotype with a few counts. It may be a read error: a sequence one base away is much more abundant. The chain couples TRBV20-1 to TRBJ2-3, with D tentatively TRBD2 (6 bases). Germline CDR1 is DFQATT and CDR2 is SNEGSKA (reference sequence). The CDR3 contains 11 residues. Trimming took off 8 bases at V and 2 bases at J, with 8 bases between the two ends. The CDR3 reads CSLAPTDTQYF. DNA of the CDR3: TGCAGTCTAGCGCCCACAGATACGCAGTATTTT.

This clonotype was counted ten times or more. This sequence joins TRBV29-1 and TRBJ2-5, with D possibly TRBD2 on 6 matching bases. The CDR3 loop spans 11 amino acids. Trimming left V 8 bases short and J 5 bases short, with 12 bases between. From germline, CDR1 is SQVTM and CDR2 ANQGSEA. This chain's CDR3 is CSTRGTETQYF. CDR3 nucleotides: TGCAGCACTCGGGGGACCGAGACCCAGTACTTC.

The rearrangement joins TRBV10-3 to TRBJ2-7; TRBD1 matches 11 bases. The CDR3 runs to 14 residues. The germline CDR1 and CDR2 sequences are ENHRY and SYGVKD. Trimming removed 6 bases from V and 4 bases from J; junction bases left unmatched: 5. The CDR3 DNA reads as TGTGCCATCAGAACGGGACAGGGGGTTTACGAGCAGTACTTC. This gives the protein CAIRTGQGVYEQYF.

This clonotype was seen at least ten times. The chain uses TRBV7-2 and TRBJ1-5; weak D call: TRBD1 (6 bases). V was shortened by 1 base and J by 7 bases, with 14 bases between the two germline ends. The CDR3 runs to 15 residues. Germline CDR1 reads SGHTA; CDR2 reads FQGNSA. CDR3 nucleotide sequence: TGTGCCAGCAGCTTAGTTGGGCAGGGGAAACAGCCCCAGCATTTT. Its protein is CASSLVGQGKQPQHF.

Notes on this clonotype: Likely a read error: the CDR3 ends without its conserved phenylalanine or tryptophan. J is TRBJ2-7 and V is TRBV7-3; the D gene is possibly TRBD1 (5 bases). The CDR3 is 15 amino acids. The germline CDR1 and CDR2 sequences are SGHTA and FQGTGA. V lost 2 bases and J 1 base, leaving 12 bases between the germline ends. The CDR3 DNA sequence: TGTGCCAGCAGCTTAGACAGCCCAAGGTCCTACGAGCAGTACTCC. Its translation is CASSLDSPRSYEQYS.

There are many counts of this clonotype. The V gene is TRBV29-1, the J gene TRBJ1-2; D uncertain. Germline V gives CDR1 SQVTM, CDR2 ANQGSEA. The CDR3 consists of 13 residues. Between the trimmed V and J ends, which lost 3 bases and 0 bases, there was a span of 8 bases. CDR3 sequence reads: CSVEHSTNYGYTF. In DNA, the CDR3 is TGCAGCGTTGAGCACAGTACTAACTATGGCTACACCTTC.

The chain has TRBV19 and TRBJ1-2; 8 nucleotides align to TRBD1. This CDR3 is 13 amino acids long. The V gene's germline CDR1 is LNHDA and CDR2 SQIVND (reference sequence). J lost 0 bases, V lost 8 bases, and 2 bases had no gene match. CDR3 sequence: CASSDRANYGYTF. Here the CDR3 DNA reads TGTGCCAGTTCGGACAGGGCTAACTATGGCTACACCTTC.

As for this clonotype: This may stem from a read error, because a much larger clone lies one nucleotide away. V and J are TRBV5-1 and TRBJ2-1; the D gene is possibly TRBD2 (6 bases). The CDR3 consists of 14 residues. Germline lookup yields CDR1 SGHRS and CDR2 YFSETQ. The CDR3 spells CASSFGGLGNGQFF. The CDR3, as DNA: TGCGCCAGCAGCTTTGGAGGGCTGGGGAATGGGCAGTTCTTC.

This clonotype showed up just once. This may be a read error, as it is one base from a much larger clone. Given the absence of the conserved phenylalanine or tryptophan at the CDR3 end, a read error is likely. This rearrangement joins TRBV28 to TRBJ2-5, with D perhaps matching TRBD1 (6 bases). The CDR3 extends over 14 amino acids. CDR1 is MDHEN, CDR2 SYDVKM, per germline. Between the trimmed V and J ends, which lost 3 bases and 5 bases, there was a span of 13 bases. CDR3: CASSLSRGAETQYL. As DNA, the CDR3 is TGTGCCAGCAGTTTGTCCAGGGGCGCGGAGACCCAGTACCTC.

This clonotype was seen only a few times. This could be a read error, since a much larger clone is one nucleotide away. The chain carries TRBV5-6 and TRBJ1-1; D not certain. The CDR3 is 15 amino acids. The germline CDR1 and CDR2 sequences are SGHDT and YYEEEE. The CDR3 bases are TGTGCCAGCAGCTTGACTATGTGGGAGAACACTGATGCTTTCTTT. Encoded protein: CASSLTMWENTDAFF.

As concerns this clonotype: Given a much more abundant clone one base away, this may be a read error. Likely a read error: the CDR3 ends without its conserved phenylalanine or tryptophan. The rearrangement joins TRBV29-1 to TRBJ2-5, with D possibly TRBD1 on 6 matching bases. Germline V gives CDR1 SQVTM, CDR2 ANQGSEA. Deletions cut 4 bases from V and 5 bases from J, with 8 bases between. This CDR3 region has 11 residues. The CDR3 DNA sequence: TGCAGCGTTGGAACAGGGGAGACCCAGTACTCC. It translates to CSVGTGETQYS.

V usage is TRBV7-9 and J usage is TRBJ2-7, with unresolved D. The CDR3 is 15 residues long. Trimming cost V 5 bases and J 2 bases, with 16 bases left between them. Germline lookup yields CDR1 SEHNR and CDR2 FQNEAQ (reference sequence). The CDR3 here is CASSPRLAATYEQYF. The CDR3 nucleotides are TGTGCCAGCAGCCCTAGGCTGGCGGCAACCTACGAGCAGTACTTC. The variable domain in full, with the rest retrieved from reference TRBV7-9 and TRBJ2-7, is DTGVSQNPRHKITKRGQNVTFRCDPISEHNRLYWYRQTLGQGPEFLTYFQNEAQLEKSRLLSDRFSAERPKGSFSTLEIQRTEQGDSAMYLCASSPRLAATYEQYFGPGTRLTVT.

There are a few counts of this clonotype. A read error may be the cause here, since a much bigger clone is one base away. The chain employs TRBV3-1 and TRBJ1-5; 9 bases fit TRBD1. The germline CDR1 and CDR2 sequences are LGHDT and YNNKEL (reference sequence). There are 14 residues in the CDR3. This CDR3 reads CASSRTGDYQPRHF. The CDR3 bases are TGTGCCAGCAGCAGGACAGGGGATTATCAGCCCCGGCATTTT.

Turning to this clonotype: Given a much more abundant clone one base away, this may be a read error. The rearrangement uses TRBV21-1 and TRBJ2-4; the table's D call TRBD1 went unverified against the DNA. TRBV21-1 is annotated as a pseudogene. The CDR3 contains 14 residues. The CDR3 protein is CASSREHRFPGGYF. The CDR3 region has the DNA TGTGCCAGCAGCAGAGAGCATCGGTTCCCAGGGGGGTACTTC.

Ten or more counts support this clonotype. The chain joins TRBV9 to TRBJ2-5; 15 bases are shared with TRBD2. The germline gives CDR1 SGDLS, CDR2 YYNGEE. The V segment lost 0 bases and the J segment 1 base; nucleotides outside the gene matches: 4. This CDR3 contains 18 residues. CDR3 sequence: CASSVGTSGGAPQETQYF. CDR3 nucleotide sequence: TGTGCCAGCAGCGTAGGGACTAGCGGGGGGGCCCCCCAAGAGACCCAGTACTTC. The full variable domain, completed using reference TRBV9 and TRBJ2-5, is DSGVTQTPKHLITATGQRVTLRCSPRSGDLSVYWYQQSLDQGLQFLIQYYNGEERAKGNILERFSAQQFPDLHSELNLSSLELGDSALYFCASSVGTSGGAPQETQYFGPGTRLLVL.

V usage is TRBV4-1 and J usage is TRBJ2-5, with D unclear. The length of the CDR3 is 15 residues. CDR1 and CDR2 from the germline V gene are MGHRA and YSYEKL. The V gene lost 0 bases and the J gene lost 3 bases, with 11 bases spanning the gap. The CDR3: CASSQEGQVEETQYF. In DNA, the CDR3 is TGCGCCAGCAGCCAAGAGGGTCAAGTTGAAGAGACCCAGTACTTC.

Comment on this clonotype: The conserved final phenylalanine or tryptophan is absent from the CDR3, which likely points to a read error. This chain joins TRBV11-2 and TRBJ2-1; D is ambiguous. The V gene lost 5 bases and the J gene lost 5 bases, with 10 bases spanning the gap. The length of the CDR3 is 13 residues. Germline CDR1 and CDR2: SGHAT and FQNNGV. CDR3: CASSLTPNNEQFY. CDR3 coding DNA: TGTGCCAGCAGCCTTACCCCTAACAATGAGCAGTTCTAC.

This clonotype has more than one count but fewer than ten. The CDR3: CASSYPDRVESNTGELFF. CDR3 bases: TGTGCCAGCAGTTACCCGGACAGGGTCGAATCGAACACCGGGGAGCTGTTTTTT. The J gene is TRBJ2-2, the V gene TRBV6-1, with TRBD1 matching 8 bases. CDR3 length: 18 amino acids. Germline V gives CDR1 MNHNS, CDR2 SASEGT. The V segment lost 5 bases and the J segment 0 bases; nucleotides outside the gene matches: 11.

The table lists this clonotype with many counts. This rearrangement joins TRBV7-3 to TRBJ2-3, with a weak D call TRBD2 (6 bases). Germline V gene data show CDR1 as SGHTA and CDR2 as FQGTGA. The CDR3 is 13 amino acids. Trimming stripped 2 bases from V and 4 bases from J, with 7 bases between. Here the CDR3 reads CASSLGGADTQYF. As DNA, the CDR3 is TGTGCCAGCAGCTTAGGCGGGGCAGATACGCAGTATTTT.